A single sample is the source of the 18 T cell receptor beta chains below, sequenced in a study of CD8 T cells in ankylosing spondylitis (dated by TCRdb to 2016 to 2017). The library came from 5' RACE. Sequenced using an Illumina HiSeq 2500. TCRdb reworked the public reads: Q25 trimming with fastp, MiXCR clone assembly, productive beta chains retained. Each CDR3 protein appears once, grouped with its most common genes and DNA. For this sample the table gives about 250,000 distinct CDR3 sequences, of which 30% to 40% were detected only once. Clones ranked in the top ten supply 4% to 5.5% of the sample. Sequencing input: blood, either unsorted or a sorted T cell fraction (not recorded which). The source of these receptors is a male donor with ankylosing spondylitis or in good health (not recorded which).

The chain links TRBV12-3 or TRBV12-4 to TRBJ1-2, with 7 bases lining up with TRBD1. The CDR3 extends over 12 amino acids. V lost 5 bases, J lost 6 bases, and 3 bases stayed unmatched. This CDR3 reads CASSPGGDGYTF. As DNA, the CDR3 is TGTGCCAGCAGTCCAGGGGGGGATGGCTACACCTTC.

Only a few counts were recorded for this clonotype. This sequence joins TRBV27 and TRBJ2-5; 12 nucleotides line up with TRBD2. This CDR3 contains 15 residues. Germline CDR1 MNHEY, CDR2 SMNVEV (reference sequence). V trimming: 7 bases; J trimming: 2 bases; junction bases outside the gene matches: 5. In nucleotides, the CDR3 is TGTGCCAGCAAAAGGACTAGCGGGGCACAAGAGACCCAGTACTTC. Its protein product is CASKRTSGAQETQYF.

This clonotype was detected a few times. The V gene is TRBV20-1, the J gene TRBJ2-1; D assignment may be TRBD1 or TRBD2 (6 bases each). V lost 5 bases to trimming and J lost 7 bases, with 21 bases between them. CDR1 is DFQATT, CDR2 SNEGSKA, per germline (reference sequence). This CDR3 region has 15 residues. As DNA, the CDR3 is TGCAGTGCTGTCCCCGGGACTCAGACAGGTAATGAGCAGTTCTTC. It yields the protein CSAVPGTQTGNEQFF.

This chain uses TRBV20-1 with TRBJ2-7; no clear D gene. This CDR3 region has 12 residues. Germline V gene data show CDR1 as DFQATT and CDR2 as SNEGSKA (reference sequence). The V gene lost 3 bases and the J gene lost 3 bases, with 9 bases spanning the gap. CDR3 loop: CSASDTVYEQYF. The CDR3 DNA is TGCAGTGCTAGCGACACGGTCTACGAGCAGTACTTC.

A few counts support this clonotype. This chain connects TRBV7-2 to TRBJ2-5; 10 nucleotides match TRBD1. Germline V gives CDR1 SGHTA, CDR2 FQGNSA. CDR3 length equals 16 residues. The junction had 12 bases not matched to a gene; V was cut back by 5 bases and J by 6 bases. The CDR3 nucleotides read TGTGCCAGCAGCACCTCCTTGACAGGGGGCTTGAAGACCCAGTACTTC. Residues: CASSTSLTGGLKTQYF.

The CDR3 reads CASSRNQGQPQHF. In DNA form, the CDR3 reads TGTGCCAGCAGCCGAAACCAGGGCCAGCCCCAGCATTTT. This chain uses TRBV11-2 with TRBJ1-5; D is possibly TRBD1 (5 bases). Trimming shortened V by 5 bases and J by 7 bases, and 12 bases separated the two germline ends. CDR3 length: 13 amino acids. Per germline, CDR1 SGHAT and CDR2 FQNNGV. Full variable domain (remainder filled in from reference TRBV11-2 and TRBJ1-5): EAGVAQSPRYKIIEKRQSVAFWCNPISGHATLYWYQQILGQGPKLLIQFQNNGVVDDSQLPKDRFSAERLKGVDSTLKIQPAKLEDSAVYLCASSRNQGQPQHFGDGTRLSIL.

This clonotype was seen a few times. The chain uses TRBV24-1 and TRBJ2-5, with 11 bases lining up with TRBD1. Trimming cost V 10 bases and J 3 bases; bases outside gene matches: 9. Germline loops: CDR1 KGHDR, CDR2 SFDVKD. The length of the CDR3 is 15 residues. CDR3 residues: CATAPGTGGKETQYF. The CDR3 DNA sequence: TGTGCCACAGCCCCCGGGACAGGGGGAAAAGAGACCCAGTACTTC.

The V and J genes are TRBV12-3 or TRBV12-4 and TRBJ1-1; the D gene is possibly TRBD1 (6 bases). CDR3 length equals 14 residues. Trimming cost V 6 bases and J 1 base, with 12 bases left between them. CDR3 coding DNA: TGTGCCAGCAGCCTCCCGGGGGCGAACACTGAAGCTTTCTTT. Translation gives CASSLPGANTEAFF.

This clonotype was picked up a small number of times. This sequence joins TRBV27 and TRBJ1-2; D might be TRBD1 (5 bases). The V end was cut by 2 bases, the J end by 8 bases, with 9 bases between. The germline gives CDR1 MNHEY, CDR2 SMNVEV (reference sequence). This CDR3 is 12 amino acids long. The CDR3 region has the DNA TGTGCCAGCAGTTTAGCAGGGATGGGCTACACCTTC. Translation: CASSLAGMGYTF.

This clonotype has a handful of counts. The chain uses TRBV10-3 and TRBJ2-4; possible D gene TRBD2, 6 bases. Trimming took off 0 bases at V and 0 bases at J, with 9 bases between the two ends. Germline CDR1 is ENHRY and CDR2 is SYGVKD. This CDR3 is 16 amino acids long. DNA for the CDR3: TGTGCCATCAGTGAGTCGTGGGGGGAAGCCAAAAACATTCAGTACTTC. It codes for CAISESWGEAKNIQYF.

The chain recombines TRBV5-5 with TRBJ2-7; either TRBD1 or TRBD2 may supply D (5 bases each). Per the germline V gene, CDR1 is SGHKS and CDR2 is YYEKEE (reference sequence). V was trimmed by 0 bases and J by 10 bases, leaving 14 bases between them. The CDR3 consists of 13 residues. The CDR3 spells CASSLGVGVDQYF. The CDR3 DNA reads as TGTGCCAGCAGCTTGGGCGTGGGGGTGGATCAGTACTTC.

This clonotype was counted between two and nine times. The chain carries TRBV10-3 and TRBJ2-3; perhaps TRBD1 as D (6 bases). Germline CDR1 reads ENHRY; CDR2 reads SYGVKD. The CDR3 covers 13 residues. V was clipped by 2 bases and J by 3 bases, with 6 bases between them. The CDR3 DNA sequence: TGTGCCATCAGTGAGGACAGGACAGATACGCAGTATTTT. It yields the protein CAISEDRTDTQYF.

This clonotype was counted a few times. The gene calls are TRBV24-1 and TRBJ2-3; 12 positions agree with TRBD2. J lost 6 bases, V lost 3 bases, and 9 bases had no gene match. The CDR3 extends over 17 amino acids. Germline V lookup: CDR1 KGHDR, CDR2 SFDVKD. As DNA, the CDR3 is TGTGCCACCAGTGATCCCTCCCCTAGCGGGGGGGCCGATACGCAGTATTTT. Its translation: CATSDPSPSGGADTQYF.

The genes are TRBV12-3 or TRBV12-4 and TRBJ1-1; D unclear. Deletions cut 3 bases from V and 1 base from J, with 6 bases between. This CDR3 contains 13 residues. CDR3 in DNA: TGTGCCAGCAGTTTTTGGGAGAACACTGAAGCTTTCTTT. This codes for CASSFWENTEAFF.

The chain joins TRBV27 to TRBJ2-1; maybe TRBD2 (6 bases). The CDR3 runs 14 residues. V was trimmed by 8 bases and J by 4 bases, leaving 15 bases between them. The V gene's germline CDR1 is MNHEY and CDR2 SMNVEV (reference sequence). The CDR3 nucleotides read TGTGCCAGCCGGGCGACTGGGAGGTACAATGAGCAGTTCTTC. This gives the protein CASRATGRYNEQFF.

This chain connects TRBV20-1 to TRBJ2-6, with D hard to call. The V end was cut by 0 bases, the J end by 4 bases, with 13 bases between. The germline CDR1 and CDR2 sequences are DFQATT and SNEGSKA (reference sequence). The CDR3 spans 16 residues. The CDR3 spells CSARDYAGSGANVLTF. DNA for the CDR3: TGCAGTGCTAGAGATTATGCCGGGTCGGGGGCCAACGTCCTGACTTTC.

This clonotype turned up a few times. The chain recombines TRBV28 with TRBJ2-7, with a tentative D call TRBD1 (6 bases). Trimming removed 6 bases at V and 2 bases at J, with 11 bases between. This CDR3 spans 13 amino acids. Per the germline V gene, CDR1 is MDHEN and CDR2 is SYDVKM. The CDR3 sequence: CASSFQGPYEQYF. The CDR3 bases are TGTGCCAGCAGCTTCCAGGGGCCCTACGAGCAGTACTTC.

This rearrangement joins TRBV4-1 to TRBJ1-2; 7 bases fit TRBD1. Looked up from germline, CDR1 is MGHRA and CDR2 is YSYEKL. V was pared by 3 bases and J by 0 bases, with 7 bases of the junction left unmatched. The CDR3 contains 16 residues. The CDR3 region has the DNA TGCGCCAGCAGCCACCCGGGACAGAAAACTAACTATGGCTACACCTTC. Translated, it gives CASSHPGQKTNYGYTF.